This T cell receptor (beta chain) was found in a study of T cells in Graves' hyperthyroidism and ophthalmopathy (dated by TCRdb to 2018 to 2020). Study-wide context: Peripheral blood was collected at initial diagnosis, before any treatment. In about 6 Graves' hyperthyroidism patients, the study also compared T-cell repertoires from thyroid tissue with T-cell repertoires from blood. After blood sampling, hyperthyroidism patients were treated with methimazole at a starting dose of 30 mg daily, and ophthalmopathy patients were treated with high-dose intravenous methylprednisolone. Prospective prediction of ophthalmopathy was tested in an independent validation cohort of 18 to 20 hyperthyroidism patients and 15 to 17 patients who later progressed to ophthalmopathy. The paper describes TCR Vbeta CDR3 sequencing of 140 or so peripheral blood samples, made up of 43 ophthalmopathy patients, some 80 hyperthyroidism patients and 17 progressor patients. To identify TCR V-J signatures that set the groups apart, the researchers used a discovery cohort of 90 to 100 patients, made up of 40 to 45 with Graves' ophthalmopathy and 55 to 65 with stable Graves' hyperthyroidism. The 95 to 100 discovery patients were divided at random into training and test sets in a 7:3 ratio.

Graves' hyperthyroidism was defined as stable when no progression to ophthalmopathy occurred over 18 months of follow-up. Hyperthyroidism patients were newly diagnosed, had a disease duration of under 2 months, and were aged 18 to 65 years. Patients with uncontrolled infections, other autoimmune diseases, pregnancy or lactation were excluded. Diagnoses were based on clinical symptoms, serum thyroxine and TRAb, thyroid ultrasound and orbital computed tomography. PBMCs were isolated from about 10 ml of fresh peripheral blood by Ficoll-Paque density gradient centrifugation. Trizol reagent was used to extract total RNA, and RNA quality was then checked on an Agilent 2100 Bioanalyzer. A few counts support this clonotype. It has no known antigen specificity. Base quality data are lacking; no much larger clone is found one base away. TCR beta CDR3 regions were amplified from RNA transcripts. For the first round of RT-PCR on the TCR CDR3, the HTBI primer set was used together with the Qiagen OneStep RT-PCR kit. The libraries were constructed in a second round of multiplex PCR and then size-selected and purified. Paired-end sequencing of the libraries was performed with 100 bp reads on an Illumina HiSeq2000. Processing in the source paper ran as follows. SOAPnuke was used to process the raw data, throwing out any read that contained adapters or uncalled bases, had a mean Phred below 15, or lacked an exact constant-primer or identifier match. COPE v1.2.5 was used to merge the high-quality paired reads, and each unique nucleotide sequence was defined as a clonotype. MiTCR v1.1 was used to align the clonotypes against IMGT TRBV, TRBD and TRBJ reference segments. The analysis was restricted to V-J combinations with a frequency above 0.0001, which together covered roughly 99% of the repertoires. The TCS score was defined as F50 (clonal expansion) divided by E x V (chaos), with BLOSUM62-based TCRdist calculated between CDR3 peptides within each V-J. Welch's t-statistics and random forest reduced several hundred V-J features to under 15, which were used in a naive Bayes classifier (R e1071). Using fastp trimming at Q25 and MiXCR clonotype assembly, TCRdb reanalyzed the public sequencing data and kept in-frame beta chains. CDR3 protein duplicates are merged, each entry listing the most common genes and DNA. The V and J calls reflect TCRdb's pipeline rather than the authors' work. The table for this sample lists about 620,000 distinct CDR3 sequences; 15% to 20% of them were counted only once. 3.5% to 4% of the sample is held by the ten biggest clonotypes.

The cysteine opens and the phenylalanine closes a CDR3 of 14 amino acids. The DNA shown is the 42-base CDR3, in frame from base 1. The germline V gene (reference sequence) provides CDR1 LNHDA and CDR2 SQIVND. V is pared back by 2 bases and J by 4 bases, with 8 bases lying between the germline termini. Beyond this particular receptor, the publication reports: No statistical method was used to set the sample size in advance, and investigators knew the group allocation. In validation, the model predicted progression to ophthalmopathy with roughly 70% sensitivity and less than 80% specificity, a median of around six months before onset. Ophthalmopathy was separated from stable hyperthyroidism by a 13 V-J signature model, with 87.88% sensitivity and around 81% specificity obtained in cross-validation and 80%/75% obtained in testing. Most expanded thyroid clonotypes (frequency above 0.001) were also detected in blood, suggesting blood repertoires may reflect thyroid immune responses.

Input material: blood. The origin of this receptor is a woman younger than 45 with Graves' hyperthyroidism. Recombination joined TRBV19 with TRBJ2-2, with the D gene call left open. The nucleotide sequence reads TGTGCCAGTAGTATACCGATCCGCACCGGGGAGCTGTTTTTT. It is translated as CASSIPIRTGELFF.